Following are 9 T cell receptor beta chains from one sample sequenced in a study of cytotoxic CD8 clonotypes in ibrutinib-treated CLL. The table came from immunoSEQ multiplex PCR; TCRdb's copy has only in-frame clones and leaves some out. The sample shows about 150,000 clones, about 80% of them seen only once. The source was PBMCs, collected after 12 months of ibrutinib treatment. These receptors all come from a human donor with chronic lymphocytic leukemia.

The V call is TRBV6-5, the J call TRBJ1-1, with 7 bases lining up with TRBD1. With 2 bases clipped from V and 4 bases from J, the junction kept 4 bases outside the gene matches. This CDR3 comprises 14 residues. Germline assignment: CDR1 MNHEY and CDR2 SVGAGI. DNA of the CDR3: TGTGCCAGCAGTTACCCAGACAGGGTCACTGAAGCTTTCTTT. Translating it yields CASSYPDRVTEAFF.

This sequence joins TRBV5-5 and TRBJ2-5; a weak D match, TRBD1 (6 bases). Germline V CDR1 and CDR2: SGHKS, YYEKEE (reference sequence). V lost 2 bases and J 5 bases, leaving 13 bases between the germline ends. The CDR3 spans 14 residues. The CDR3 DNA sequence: TGTGCCAGCAGCTTTATCTTGGGGGCTGAGACCCAGTACTTC. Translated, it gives CASSFILGAETQYF.

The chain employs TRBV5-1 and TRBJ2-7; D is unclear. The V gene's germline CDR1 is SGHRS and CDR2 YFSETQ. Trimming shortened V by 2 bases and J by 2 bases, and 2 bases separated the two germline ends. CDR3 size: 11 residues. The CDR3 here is CASSFAYEQYF. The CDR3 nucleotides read TGCGCCAGCAGCTTCGCCTACGAGCAGTACTTC.

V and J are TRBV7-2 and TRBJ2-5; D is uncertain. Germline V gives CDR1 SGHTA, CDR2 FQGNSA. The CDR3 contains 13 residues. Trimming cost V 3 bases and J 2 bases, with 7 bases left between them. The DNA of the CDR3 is TGTGCCAGCAGCTTCCAAGTTCAAGAGACCCAGTACTTC. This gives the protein CASSFQVQETQYF. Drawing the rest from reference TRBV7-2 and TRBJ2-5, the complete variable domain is GAGVSQSPSNKVTEKGKDVELRCDPISGHTALYWYRQSLGQGLEFLIYFQGNSAPDKSGLPSDRFSAERTGGSVSTLTIQRTQQEDSAVYLCASSFQVQETQYFGPGTRLLVL.

This CDR3 reads CASSPPSGRFYNEQFF. CDR3 DNA sequence: TGTGCCAGCTCACCTCCCAGCGGGAGGTTCTACAATGAGCAGTTCTTC. This rearrangement joins TRBV18 to TRBJ2-1; 9 positions agree with TRBD2. CDR1 and CDR2 from the germline V gene are KGHSH and LQKENI. Trimming at V came to 3 bases and at J to 3 bases, leaving 6 bases not matched to a gene. The CDR3 extends over 16 amino acids.

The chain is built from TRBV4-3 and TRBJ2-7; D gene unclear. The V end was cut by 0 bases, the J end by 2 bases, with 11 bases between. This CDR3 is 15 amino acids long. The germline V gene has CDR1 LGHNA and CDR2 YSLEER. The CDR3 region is CASSQDSTSPYEQYF. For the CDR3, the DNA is TGCGCCAGCAGCCAAGATTCGACGTCACCCTACGAGCAGTACTTC.

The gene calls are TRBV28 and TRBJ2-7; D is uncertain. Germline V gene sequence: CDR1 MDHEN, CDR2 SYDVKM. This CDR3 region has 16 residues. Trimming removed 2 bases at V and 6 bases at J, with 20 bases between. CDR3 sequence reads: CASSLARYRRLGEQYF. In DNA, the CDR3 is TGTGCCAGCAGTTTAGCCCGGTACCGGCGTCTCGGCGAGCAGTACTTC.

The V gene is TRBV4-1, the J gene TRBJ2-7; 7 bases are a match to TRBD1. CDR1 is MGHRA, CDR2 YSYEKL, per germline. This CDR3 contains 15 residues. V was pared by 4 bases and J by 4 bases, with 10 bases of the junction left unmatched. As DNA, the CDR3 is TGCGCCAGCAGCCGGTCGGGGACAGTGAATTACGAGCAGTACTTC. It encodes CASSRSGTVNYEQYF.

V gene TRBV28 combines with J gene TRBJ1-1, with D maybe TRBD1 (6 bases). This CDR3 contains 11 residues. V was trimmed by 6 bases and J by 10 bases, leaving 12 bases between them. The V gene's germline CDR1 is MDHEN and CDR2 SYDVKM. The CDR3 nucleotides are TGTGCCAGCAGGTACAGGGATACAGCTTTCTTT. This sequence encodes CASRYRDTAFF.